The source of this T cell receptor beta chain is a study of quantifying T cell responses using KT2 cells. Across the study: TCR alpha and beta constant-region primers primed reverse transcription of RNA. Under optimum conditions, T4 ligation efficiency was estimated at more than 9.5%.

The CDR3 consists of 13 residues. Trimming at V came to 3 bases and at J to 3 bases, leaving 0 bases not matched to a gene. The cDNA 3' end received a ligated oligonucleotide with a UMI. The first PCR ran 4 to 5 cycles with an equimolar RC1.1 and RC1.2 beta primer mix. TCRdb independently ran MiXCR on the UMI-ligation and nested PCR reads; one entry per CDR3 protein. Of tens of thousands of distinct CDR3 sequences in the sample, approximately 13% were seen once. This clonotype came up many times. KT2, a clone with a known TCR, was spiked into unfractionated PBMC. KT2 cells were mixed with fixed PBMC numbers at varying ratios.

What was sequenced was PBMCs spiked with cells of the T cell clone KT2. This clonotype was obtained from a human donor. J is TRBJ2-5 and V is TRBV12-3 or TRBV12-4; 8 nucleotides match TRBD2. The CDR3 loop reads CASSFGREETQYF. The CDR3 bases are TGTGCCAGCAGTTTCGGGAGGGAAGAGACCCAGTACTTC.